This section outlines one T cell receptor beta chain sequence together with its context. An end of the junction differs from the germline gene, which may be a read error. The data originate from a study of blood T cell repertoires in COVID-19. Study-level information: Researchers got acute and convalescent COVID-19 samples from the United States, Italy and Spain. PBMCs, B-cell-depleted T cells, or T cells were the source of the cDNA or gDNA that made up the material.

In germline, CDR1 is SSHAT, CDR2 FNYEAQ (reference sequence). CDR3 size: 19 residues. In the study's own analysis: Reference gene primer amplification gave nucleated cell count estimates. The table came from immunoSEQ multiplex PCR; TCRdb's copy has only in-frame clones and leaves some out. Clonal size and the V and J genes are those of that table, whereas D and trimming came from the DNA. The sample includes over 150,000 clones, 86% of them seen just once. The chain links TRBV7-7 to TRBJ2-1, with 8 bases fitting TRBD1. This clonotype was obtained from an older man with active or convalescent COVID-19. Sequencing input: peripheral blood. The CDR3: CASSPRGRGGPGLYNEQFF. The CDR3 DNA sequence: TGTGCTAGCAGCCCCAGGGGGCGAGGGGGGCCGGGTCTCTACAATGAGCAGTTCTTC.